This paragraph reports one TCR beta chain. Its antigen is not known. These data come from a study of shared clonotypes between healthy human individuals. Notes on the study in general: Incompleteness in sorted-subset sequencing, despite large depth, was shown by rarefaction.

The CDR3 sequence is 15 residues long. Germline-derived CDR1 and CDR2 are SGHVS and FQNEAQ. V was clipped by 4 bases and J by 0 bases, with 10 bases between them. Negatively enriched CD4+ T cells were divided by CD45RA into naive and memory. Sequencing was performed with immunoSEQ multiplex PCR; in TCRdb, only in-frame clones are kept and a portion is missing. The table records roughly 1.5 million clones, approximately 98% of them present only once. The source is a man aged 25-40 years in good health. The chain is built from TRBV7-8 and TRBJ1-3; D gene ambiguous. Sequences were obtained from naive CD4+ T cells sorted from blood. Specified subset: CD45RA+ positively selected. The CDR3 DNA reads TGTGCCAGCAGCTCAGGATTCAACTCTGGAAACACCATATATTTT. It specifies CASSSGFNSGNTIYF.